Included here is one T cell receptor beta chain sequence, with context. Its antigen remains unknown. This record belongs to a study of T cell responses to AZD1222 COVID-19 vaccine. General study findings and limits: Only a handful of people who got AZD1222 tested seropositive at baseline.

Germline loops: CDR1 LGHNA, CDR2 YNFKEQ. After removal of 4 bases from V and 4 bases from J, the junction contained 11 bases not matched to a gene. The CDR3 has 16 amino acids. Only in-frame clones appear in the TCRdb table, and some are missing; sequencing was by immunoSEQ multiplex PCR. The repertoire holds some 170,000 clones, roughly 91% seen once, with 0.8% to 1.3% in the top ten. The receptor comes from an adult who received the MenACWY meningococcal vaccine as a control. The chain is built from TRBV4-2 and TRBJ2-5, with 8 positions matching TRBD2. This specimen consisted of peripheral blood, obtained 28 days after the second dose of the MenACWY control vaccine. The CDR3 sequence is CASSPKIGSGGETQYF. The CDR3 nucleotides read TGTGCCAGCAGCCCCAAGATCGGCAGCGGGGGAGAGACCCAGTACTTC.